This T cell receptor (beta chain) emerged from a study of cytomegalovirus exposure and HLA in healthy donors. Study context: The study placed over 65% of its 398 genotyped donors in the Caucasian-associated ancestry cluster. Overall study findings and caveats: Diagnosis of cytomegalovirus status made by the classifier reportedly showed high specificity and sensitivity. A likely sequencing artifact accounted for one observed cluster of highly shared sequence variants.

Remarks on this clone: Its target is not known.

This CDR3 comprises 15 residues. Trimming removed 2 bases at V and 1 base at J, with 13 bases between. Germline CDR1 and CDR2: SGHRS and YFSETQ. A multiplex PCR was run with 60 Vbeta primers and 13 Jbeta primers. Sequencing was performed with immunoSEQ multiplex PCR; in TCRdb, only in-frame clones are kept and a portion is missing. The sample includes about 99,000 clones, under 80% of them seen just once. The sample was PBMCs. This clonotype was sampled from a woman between 18 and 29 years old in good health and CMV-seropositive. J is TRBJ2-7 and V is TRBV5-1, with D unresolved. CDR3 sequence (DNA): TGCGCCAGCAGCTTAAGCAGAGGCGGATCCTACGAGCAGTACTTC. This gives the protein CASSLSRGGSYEQYF.